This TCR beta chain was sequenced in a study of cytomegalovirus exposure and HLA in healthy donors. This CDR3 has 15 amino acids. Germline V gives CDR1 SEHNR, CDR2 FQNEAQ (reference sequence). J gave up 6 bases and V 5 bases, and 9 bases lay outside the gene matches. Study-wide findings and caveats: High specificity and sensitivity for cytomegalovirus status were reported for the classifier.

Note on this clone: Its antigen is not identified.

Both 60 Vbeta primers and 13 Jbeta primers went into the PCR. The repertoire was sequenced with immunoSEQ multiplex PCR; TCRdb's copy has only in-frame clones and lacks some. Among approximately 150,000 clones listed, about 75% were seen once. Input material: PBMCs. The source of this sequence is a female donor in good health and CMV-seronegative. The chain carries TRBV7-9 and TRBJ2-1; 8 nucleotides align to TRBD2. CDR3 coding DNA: TGTGCCAGCAGCCACCCGGGAGGGCCGGGCAATGAGCAGTTCTTC. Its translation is CASSHPGGPGNEQFF.